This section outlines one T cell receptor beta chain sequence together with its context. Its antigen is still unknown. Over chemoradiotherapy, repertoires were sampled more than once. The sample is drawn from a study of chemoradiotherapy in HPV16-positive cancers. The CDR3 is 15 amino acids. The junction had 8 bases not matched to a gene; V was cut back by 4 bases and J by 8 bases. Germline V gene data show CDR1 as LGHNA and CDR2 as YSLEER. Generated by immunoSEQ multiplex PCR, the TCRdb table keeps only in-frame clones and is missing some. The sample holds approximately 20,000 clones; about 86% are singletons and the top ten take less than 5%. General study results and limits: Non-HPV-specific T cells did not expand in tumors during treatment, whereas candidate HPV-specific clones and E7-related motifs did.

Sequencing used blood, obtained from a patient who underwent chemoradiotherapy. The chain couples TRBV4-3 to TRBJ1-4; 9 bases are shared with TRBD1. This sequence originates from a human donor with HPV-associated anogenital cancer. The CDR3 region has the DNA TGCGCCAGCAGCCGTTCCGGACAGGGGAAGGAAAAACTGTTTTTT. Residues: CASSRSGQGKEKLFF.